A single sample is the source of the 17 T cell receptor beta chains below, sequenced in a study of CD8 T cells in Susac syndrome. RNA totalling about 0.45 to 1 ug underwent reverse transcription with random hexamers. TCRdb analysed the immunoSEQ multiplex PCR reads with MiXCR anew, one entry per CDR3 protein. The top ten clones hold less than 0.15% of a sample with about 180,000 distinct CDR3 sequences, approximately 94% of them seen once. The material sequenced was CD4+ T cells from PBMCs. The receptors shown here come from a human donor with Susac syndrome.

The rearrangement joins TRBV3-1 to TRBJ2-2, with D uncertain. CDR1 and CDR2 (germline): LGHDT, YNNKEL (reference sequence). CDR3 size: 14 residues. V lost 2 bases to trimming and J lost 1 base, with 5 bases between them. The CDR3 coding sequence is TGTGCCAGCAGCCAACAGGTGAACACCGGGGAGCTGTTTTTT. Protein product: CASSQQVNTGELFF.

This chain connects TRBV5-8 to TRBJ2-4, with D unclear. The CDR3 has 11 amino acids. Germline values: CDR1 SGHTS, CDR2 YDEGEE. Trimming took 4 bases from V and 9 from J, leaving 8 bases between them. CDR3 coding DNA: TGTGCCAGCAGCGGGCAGGTCATTCAGTACTTC. Translated: CASSGQVIQYF.

The rearrangement uses TRBV12-3 or TRBV12-4 and TRBJ2-2; 8 bases fit TRBD2. The CDR3 extends over 15 amino acids. Trimming cost V 4 bases and J 5 bases; bases outside gene matches: 6. The CDR3 reads CASSWASGSTGELFF. The CDR3 DNA follows: TGTGCCAGCAGTTGGGCTAGCGGGTCGACCGGGGAGCTGTTTTTT.

This sequence joins TRBV20-1 and TRBJ2-7; TRBD1 agrees at 11 bases. This CDR3 region has 16 residues. V was clipped by 4 bases and J by 7 bases; unmatched bases: 15. Per germline, CDR1 DFQATT and CDR2 SNEGSKA (reference sequence). CDR3 region: CSATRRSGTGGREQYF. CDR3 DNA sequence: TGCAGTGCTACCCGACGATCCGGGACAGGGGGGAGAGAGCAGTACTTC.

The chain combines TRBV15 with TRBJ2-5; D not resolved. V was shortened by 1 base and J by 7 bases, with 10 bases between the two germline ends. This CDR3 is built from 13 residues. Germline V gene lookup returns CDR1 LNHNV and CDR2 YYDKDF (reference sequence). The CDR3 sequence is CATSRVGIRTQYF. In DNA, the CDR3 is TGTGCCACCAGCAGAGTAGGGATCAGGACCCAGTACTTC.

V is TRBV7-9 and J is TRBJ2-5, with a tentative D call TRBD1 (7 bases). This CDR3 contains 15 residues. The V end lost 4 bases, the J end lost 5 bases, and 17 bases lay between the germline ends. Germline loops: CDR1 SEHNR, CDR2 FQNEAQ (reference sequence). This chain's CDR3 is CASSYGGQTPETQYF. Here the CDR3 DNA reads TGTGCCAGCAGCTACGGGGGACAGACCCCCGAGACCCAGTACTTC.

The chain carries TRBV18 and TRBJ2-7, with D unclear. CDR1 is KGHSH and CDR2 is LQKENI in the germline V gene. The CDR3 sequence is 15 residues long. The V and J ends lost 6 bases and 5 bases respectively, with 20 bases between them. CDR3 sequence: CASSPSYQLNDEQYV. CDR3 nucleotides: TGTGCCAGCTCCCCAAGTTATCAGCTAAACGACGAGCAGTACGTC.

The gene calls are TRBV27 and TRBJ2-1, with 11 bases matching TRBD2. Germline-derived CDR1 and CDR2 are MNHEY and SMNVEV (reference sequence). J lost 7 bases, V lost 5 bases, and 13 bases had no gene match. CDR3 length equals 17 residues. CDR3 in amino acids: CASSPHSGGAGGNEQFF. DNA of the CDR3: TGTGCCAGCAGTCCCCATAGCGGGGGGGCCGGTGGGAATGAGCAGTTCTTC.

The chain carries TRBV3-1 and TRBJ2-5; D gene ambiguous. Germline V CDR1 and CDR2: LGHDT, YNNKEL (reference sequence). Deletions cut 2 bases from V and 3 bases from J, with 16 bases between. The CDR3 loop spans 16 amino acids. This CDR3 reads CASSQNLIRVEETQYF. The CDR3 bases are TGTGCCAGCAGCCAAAACCTAATCCGCGTTGAAGAGACCCAGTACTTC.

The CDR3 loop is CAWSVLREDTQYF. CDR3 in DNA: TGTGCCTGGAGTGTCTTGAGGGAAGATACGCAGTATTTT. The chain combines TRBV30 with TRBJ2-3, with TRBD2 as a possible D gene (5 bases). This CDR3 is built from 13 residues. Germline V lookup: CDR1 GTSNPN, CDR2 SVGIG (reference sequence). Trimming shortened V by 0 bases and J by 5 bases, and 9 bases separated the two germline ends.

This chain connects TRBV2 to TRBJ1-1; D is ambiguous. The CDR3 length is 13 residues. Trimming shortened V by 10 bases and J by 4 bases, and 16 bases separated the two germline ends. The V gene's germline CDR1 is SNHLY and CDR2 FYNNEI. The CDR3 sequence is CATTISFLTEAFF. The CDR3 DNA sequence: TGTGCCACCACTATAAGCTTTCTCACTGAAGCTTTCTTT.

The V and J genes are TRBV20-1 and TRBJ2-7; tentative D call: TRBD2 (5 bases). Germline V gene sequence: CDR1 DFQATT, CDR2 SNEGSKA (reference sequence). Between the trimmed V and J ends, which lost 6 bases and 1 base, there was a span of 19 bases. The CDR3 length is 15 residues. The CDR3 bases are TGCAGTGCCCAGTCTGGGATGGGAGTTTCCTACGAGCAGTACTTC. As protein: CSAQSGMGVSYEQYF.

The chain links TRBV20-1 to TRBJ2-7; 8 bases align to TRBD2. From germline, CDR1 is DFQATT and CDR2 SNEGSKA (reference sequence). Germline trimming cut 3 bases from V and 4 bases from J; bases unmatched to any gene: 5. The CDR3 contains 13 residues. CDR3 nucleotide sequence: TGCAGTGCTAGGGGGACTAGGTCTTACGAGCAGTACGTC. Its translation is CSARGTRSYEQYV.

This chain joins TRBV7-9 and TRBJ2-5; D possibly corresponds to TRBD1 (6 bases). The CDR3 contains 14 residues. The V and J ends lost 0 bases and 5 bases respectively, with 10 bases between them. Germline V lookup: CDR1 SEHNR, CDR2 FQNEAQ (reference sequence). The CDR3 is CASSLAGGLETQYF. The CDR3 DNA sequence: TGTGCCAGCAGCTTAGCAGGGGGTCTGGAGACCCAGTACTTC.

The J gene is TRBJ1-1, the V gene TRBV29-1; the D is unclear. CDR3 length equals 12 residues. CDR1 is SQVTM, CDR2 ANQGSEA, per germline. Trimming took off 7 bases at V and 1 base at J, with 10 bases between the two ends. The CDR3 DNA sequence: TGCAGCGGCCGACAAACGAACACTGAAGCTTTCTTT. Translating it yields CSGRQTNTEAFF. Full variable domain (rest looked up from reference TRBV29-1 and TRBJ1-1): SAVISQKPSRDICQRGTSLTIQCQVDSQVTMMFWYRQQPGQSLTLIATANQGSEATYESGFVIDKFPISRPNLTFSTLTVSNMSPEDSSIYLCSGRQTNTEAFFGQGTRLTVV.

The V call is TRBV18, the J call TRBJ1-1; 7 nucleotides match TRBD1. CDR1 is KGHSH and CDR2 is LQKENI in the germline V gene. The CDR3 spans 12 residues. The V segment lost 3 bases and the J segment 8 bases; nucleotides outside the gene matches: 3. CDR3 residues: CASSPDRAEAFF. The CDR3 DNA is TGTGCCAGCTCACCCGACAGGGCGGAAGCTTTCTTT. The complete variable domain, with remaining parts taken from reference TRBV18 and TRBJ1-1, reads NAGVMQNPRHLVRRRGQEARLRCSPMKGHSHVYWYRQLPEEGLKFMVYLQKENIIDESGMPKERFSAEFPKEGPSILRIQQVVRGDSAAYFCASSPDRAEAFFGQGTRLTVV.

The chain joins TRBV5-4 to TRBJ2-3; perhaps D is TRBD1 or TRBD2 (5 bases each). This CDR3 is built from 15 residues. V lost 0 bases to trimming and J lost 3 bases, with 11 bases between them. Germline CDR1 reads SGHNT; CDR2 reads YYREEE (reference sequence). CDR3 amino acids: CASSLVGTGTDTQYF. CDR3 sequence (DNA): TGTGCCAGCAGCTTGGTTGGGACCGGGACAGATACGCAGTATTTT.